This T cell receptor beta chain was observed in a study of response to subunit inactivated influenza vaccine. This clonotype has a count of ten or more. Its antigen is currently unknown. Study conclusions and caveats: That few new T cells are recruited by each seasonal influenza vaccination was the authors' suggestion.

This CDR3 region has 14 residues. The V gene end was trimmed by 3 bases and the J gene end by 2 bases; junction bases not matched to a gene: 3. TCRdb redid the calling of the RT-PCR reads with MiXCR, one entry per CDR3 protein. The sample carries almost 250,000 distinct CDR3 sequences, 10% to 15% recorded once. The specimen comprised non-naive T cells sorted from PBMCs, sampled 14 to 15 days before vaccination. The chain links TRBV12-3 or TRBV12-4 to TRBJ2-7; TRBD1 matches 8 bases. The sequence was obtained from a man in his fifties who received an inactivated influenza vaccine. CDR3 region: CASSLGQATYEQYF. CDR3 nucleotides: TGTGCCAGCAGTTTGGGACAGGCCACCTACGAGCAGTACTTC.